The 27 T cell receptor beta chains presented below share a single source sample, sequenced in a study of regulatory T cells in long-lasting Graves disease. Regarding time point: newly diagnosed GD, antithyroid drugs for less than 3 months. From PBMCs, RNA was extracted and then used to make the TCR library. Construction of TCR beta libraries relied on iRepertoire HTBI primers and on Arm-PCR targeting CDR3 regions. One entry per CDR3 protein, called by TCRdb with MiXCR from the multiplex PCR reads. The sample lists 400,000 to 500,000 distinct CDR3 sequences; 12% to 15% were seen once. The same data also contributed to another study, on T cells in Graves' hyperthyroidism and ophthalmopathy.

The sequences come from peripheral blood mononuclear cells (PBMCs), collected at new diagnosis, from a patient treated with antithyroid drugs. The receptors stem from a woman aged 45 to 65 with Graves disease.

The rearrangement joins TRBV27 to TRBJ1-2, with D unclear. The germline V gene has CDR1 MNHEY and CDR2 SMNVEV (reference sequence). V was pared by 7 bases and J by 2 bases, with 14 bases between. The CDR3 spans 14 residues. The chain's CDR3 is CASTPNPENYGYTF. The CDR3 coding sequence is TGTGCCAGCACCCCGAACCCGGAGAACTATGGCTACACCTTC.

The chain combines TRBV27 with TRBJ2-1, with a possible D match to TRBD1 (6 bases). The length of the CDR3 is 14 residues. V was shortened by 5 bases and J by 7 bases, with 15 bases between the two germline ends. The germline V gene encodes CDR1 MNHEY and CDR2 SMNVEV (reference sequence). The CDR3 spells CASSPDRRGNEQFF. CDR3 coding DNA: TGTGCCAGCAGTCCGGATAGAAGGGGGAATGAGCAGTTCTTC.

This clonotype was counted many times. V is TRBV2 and J is TRBJ2-5, with TRBD2 matching over 8 bases. The CDR3 loop spans 13 amino acids. Germline CDR1 reads SNHLY; CDR2 reads FYNNEI. The V gene end was trimmed by 7 bases and the J gene end by 5 bases; junction bases not matched to a gene: 6. The CDR3 sequence: CASMTGGHETQYF. As DNA, the CDR3 is TGTGCCAGCATGACGGGAGGGCATGAGACCCAGTACTTC.

Many counts were recorded for this clonotype. The chain employs TRBV5-1 and TRBJ2-1; TRBD1 aligns across 7 bases. After removal of 1 base from V and 9 bases from J, the junction contained 10 bases not matched to a gene. The germline V gene encodes CDR1 SGHRS and CDR2 YFSETQ. The CDR3 sequence is 15 residues long. The DNA for the CDR3 is TGCGCCAGCAGCTTGCTGCAGGGGACAGAGGGTGAGCAGTTCTTC. This encodes CASSLLQGTEGEQFF.

The sample holds a few counts of this clonotype. The chain links TRBV29-1 to TRBJ1-1; D is perhaps TRBD1 (5 bases). This CDR3 contains 13 residues. Trimming left V 6 bases short and J 6 bases short, with 17 bases between. Germline V lookup: CDR1 SQVTM, CDR2 ANQGSEA. In DNA form, the CDR3 reads TGCAGCGTCACCCCAGGGCTTTGGGCTGAAGCTTTCTTT. This sequence encodes CSVTPGLWAEAFF.

This clonotype was seen at least ten times. V gene TRBV5-1 combines with J gene TRBJ2-1, with D tentatively TRBD1 (5 bases). With 3 bases removed from V and 6 bases from J, the gap between germline ends came to 13 bases. This CDR3 comprises 14 residues. Germline V gene lookup returns CDR1 SGHRS and CDR2 YFSETQ. CDR3 protein: CASSWTRPRNEQFF. The CDR3 DNA follows: TGCGCCAGCAGCTGGACACGCCCCCGCAATGAGCAGTTCTTC.

There are many counts of this clonotype. The rearrangement joins TRBV27 to TRBJ2-3, with D maybe TRBD1 (6 bases). Trimming left V 5 bases short and J 0 bases short, with 15 bases between. Looked up from germline, CDR1 is MNHEY and CDR2 is SMNVEV (reference sequence). This CDR3 is 16 amino acids long. CDR3 sequence reads: CASSRGQKVSTDTQYF. The CDR3 DNA reads as TGTGCCAGCAGTCGTGGACAGAAAGTCAGCACAGATACGCAGTATTTT.

This chain links TRBV24-1 with TRBJ1-3; the match to TRBD1 covers 8 bases. This CDR3 has 15 residues. Germline values: CDR1 KGHDR, CDR2 SFDVKD. V dropped 5 bases and J dropped 2; count of bases not matched to a gene: 4. The CDR3: CATSGQGAPGNTIYF. CDR3 bases: TGTGCCACCAGTGGCCAGGGGGCGCCTGGAAACACCATATATTTT.

This clonotype was counted many times. This sequence joins TRBV6-2 or TRBV6-3 and TRBJ2-7; no clear D. This CDR3 contains 14 residues. CDR1 and CDR2 (germline): MNHEY, SVGEGT. Trimming left V 2 bases short and J 3 bases short, with 11 bases between. The CDR3 region has the DNA TGTGCCAGCAGTTACACCTCAGGATTCTACGAGCAGTACTTC. Amino acid sequence: CASSYTSGFYEQYF.

This chain uses TRBV19 with TRBJ2-2; TRBD2 aligns across 7 bases. CDR1 is LNHDA, CDR2 SQIVND, per germline (reference sequence). Unmatched junction bases numbered 7, after V lost 3 bases and J lost 3 bases. The CDR3 length is 16 residues. This CDR3 reads CASSMGGTPYTGELFF. CDR3 sequence (DNA): TGTGCCAGTAGTATGGGGGGGACTCCATACACCGGGGAGCTGTTTTTT.

This clonotype was seen repeatedly, ten times or more. J is TRBJ2-1 and V is TRBV12-3 or TRBV12-4, with 9 bases that match TRBD1. V shed 3 bases and J 5 bases; nucleotides not matched to a gene: 5. CDR3 length: 15 amino acids. This CDR3 reads CASSFYRDRDNEQFF. CDR3 nucleotides: TGTGCCAGCAGTTTCTACCGGGACAGGGACAATGAGCAGTTCTTC.

The gene calls are TRBV9 and TRBJ1-1; TRBD1 matches at 7 bases. With 3 bases clipped from V and 8 bases from J, the junction kept 7 bases outside the gene matches. The germline gives CDR1 SGDLS, CDR2 YYNGEE. CDR3 length equals 13 residues. The CDR3 region has the DNA TGTGCCAGCAGCGCCTTTTTACAGGGGGAAGCTTTCTTT. This encodes CASSAFLQGEAFF.

This chain connects TRBV13 to TRBJ2-3; TRBD2 aligns across 16 bases. The V gene's germline CDR1 is PRHDT and CDR2 FYEKMQ (reference sequence). CDR3 length: 22 amino acids. Germline trimming cut 4 bases from V and 7 bases from J; bases unmatched to any gene: 23. CDR3 in DNA: TGTGCCAGCAGCTCCCACGGGACTAGCGGGAGGGGCAATCCGCAGCCGCTTTATACGCAGTATTTT. This gives the protein CASSSHGTSGRGNPQPLYTQYF.

The CDR3 DNA follows: TGTGCCAGCAGTTACTCAGGAGGTGTGGGCGGTAGTGCGGGTGGCTACGAGCAGTACTTC. This translates into CASSYSGGVGGSAGGYEQYF. The chain uses TRBV6-2 or TRBV6-3 and TRBJ2-7; tentative D call: TRBD2 (5 bases). Germline values: CDR1 MNHEY, CDR2 SVGEGT. V lost 0 bases and J lost 3, with 27 bases in between. This CDR3 is built from 20 residues.

This clonotype was detected a few times. V gene TRBV20-1 combines with J gene TRBJ2-1; possibly TRBD2 for D (5 bases). The CDR3 length is 15 residues. Germline V gene lookup returns CDR1 DFQATT and CDR2 SNEGSKA (reference sequence). Trimming left V 2 bases short and J 0 bases short, with 11 bases between. CDR3 bases: TGCAGTGCTAGACCCCTAGCAGACTCCTACAATGAGCAGTTCTTC. Its translation is CSARPLADSYNEQFF.

This clonotype has just a few counts. The V and J genes are TRBV29-1 and TRBJ1-1, with 11 bases matching TRBD1. Germline lookup yields CDR1 SQVTM and CDR2 ANQGSEA. This CDR3 spans 18 amino acids. V trimming: 6 bases; J trimming: 4 bases; junction bases outside the gene matches: 19. Here the CDR3 DNA reads TGCAGCGTCAGGAACGGGACAGGGGGAATGAGAAGGAGCACTGAAGCTTTCTTT. Protein: CSVRNGTGGMRRSTEAFF.

Many counts were recorded for this clonotype. The gene calls are TRBV7-3 and TRBJ2-3; D not resolved. This CDR3 is 14 amino acids long. CDR1 SGHTA and CDR2 FQGTGA come from the germline V gene. Trimming took off 2 bases at V and 4 bases at J, with 10 bases between the two ends. CDR3 residues: CASSLSQVADTQYF. Written as DNA, the CDR3 is TGTGCCAGCAGCTTATCTCAGGTGGCAGATACGCAGTATTTT.

Many counts were recorded for this clonotype. This rearrangement joins TRBV5-6 to TRBJ2-1, with unresolved D. The V end was cut by 4 bases, the J end by 3 bases, with 14 bases between. Germline values: CDR1 SGHDT, CDR2 YYEEEE. CDR3 size: 15 residues. CDR3 sequence (DNA): TGTGCCAGCAGCCCGGACGGAACCAACTACAATGAGCAGTTCTTC. Its protein is CASSPDGTNYNEQFF.

This clonotype has more than one count but fewer than ten. The chain recombines TRBV7-8 with TRBJ2-3; TRBD1 agrees at 8 bases. Germline values: CDR1 SGHVS, CDR2 FQNEAQ. CDR3 length: 16 amino acids. The V and J ends lost 2 bases and 7 bases, in that order; junction bases with no gene match: 11. For the CDR3, the DNA is TGTGCCAGCAGCTTATTTCGGACAGGGACGATACATACGCAGTATTTT. It specifies CASSLFRTGTIHTQYF.

This clonotype was seen many times. The CDR3 DNA is TGTGCCAGCAGACGAGCGGGAATCTTCTACAATGAGCAGTTCTTC. It encodes CASRRAGIFYNEQFF. The V and J genes are TRBV11-2 and TRBJ2-1; the match to TRBD2 covers 7 bases. The CDR3 loop spans 15 amino acids. After removal of 6 bases from V and 3 bases from J, the junction contained 8 bases not matched to a gene. Germline V gene lookup returns CDR1 SGHAT and CDR2 FQNNGV. Using reference TRBV11-2 and TRBJ2-1 for the parts outside the CDR3, the full variable domain is EAGVAQSPRYKIIEKRQSVAFWCNPISGHATLYWYQQILGQGPKLLIQFQNNGVVDDSQLPKDRFSAERLKGVDSTLKIQPAKLEDSAVYLCASRRAGIFYNEQFFGPGTRLTVL.

This clonotype was counted at least ten times. The rearrangement links TRBV20-1 to TRBJ2-3; possible D gene TRBD1, 6 bases. CDR3 length: 14 amino acids. Germline V gene lookup returns CDR1 DFQATT and CDR2 SNEGSKA (reference sequence). V was shortened by 5 bases and J by 3 bases, with 15 bases between the two germline ends. In DNA form, the CDR3 reads TGCAGTGCTCAGGCAGGGGCGCAGACAGATACGCAGTATTTT. Protein product: CSAQAGAQTDTQYF.

The sample holds many counts of this clonotype. The rearrangement links TRBV3-1 to TRBJ2-1; TRBD1 agrees at 10 bases. The CDR3 totals 16 residues. Germline loops: CDR1 LGHDT, CDR2 YNNKEL (reference sequence). The V gene end was trimmed by 0 bases and the J gene end by 8 bases; junction bases not matched to a gene: 7. For the CDR3, the DNA is TGTGCCAGCAGCCAAGACACCGGGACAGGGGACGATGAGCAGTTCTTC. This translates into CASSQDTGTGDDEQFF.

V is TRBV4-1 and J is TRBJ2-4; the D gene is possibly TRBD1 (5 bases). Trimming stripped 0 bases from V and 2 bases from J, with 11 bases between. This CDR3 spans 16 amino acids. CDR1 and CDR2 from the germline V gene are MGHRA and YSYEKL. DNA of the CDR3: TGCGCCAGCAGCCAAGATGATCAGGGTTCCAAAAACATTCAGTACTTC. Translation: CASSQDDQGSKNIQYF.

The chain employs TRBV7-3 and TRBJ2-3; D may be TRBD2 (7 bases). The CDR3 covers 17 residues. The V and J ends lost 5 bases and 1 base respectively, with 19 bases between them. Germline CDR1 is SGHTA and CDR2 is FQGTGA. The chain's CDR3 is CASSAFPGGARTDTQYF. CDR3 sequence (DNA): TGTGCCAGCAGCGCATTCCCTGGGGGGGCCCGCACAGATACGCAGTATTTT.

The CDR3 reads CASSILFLGQGGKLNTEAFF. As DNA, the CDR3 is TGTGCCAGTAGTATTCTTTTTCTGGGACAGGGGGGCAAGTTGAACACTGAAGCTTTCTTT. The chain combines TRBV19 with TRBJ1-1, with 11 bases matching TRBD1. CDR1 and CDR2 (germline): LNHDA, SQIVND (reference sequence). The V and J ends lost 3 bases and 0 bases, in that order; junction bases with no gene match: 15. CDR3 length: 20 residues.

This clonotype was seen repeatedly, ten times or more. V and J are TRBV12-3 or TRBV12-4 and TRBJ2-1, with 14 nucleotides matching TRBD2. This CDR3 contains 15 residues. Unmatched junction bases numbered 9, after V lost 8 bases and J lost 9 bases. CDR3 coding DNA: TGTGCCAGCGGTAGCGGGACTAGCGGGAGTGTTGAGCAGTTCTTC. This gives the protein CASGSGTSGSVEQFF.

This clonotype was observed many times. This chain joins TRBV18 and TRBJ2-1; possible D gene TRBD2, 7 bases. The CDR3 loop spans 14 amino acids. V lost 8 bases and J lost 5, with 16 bases in between. Germline V CDR1 and CDR2: KGHSH, LQKENI. CDR3 sequence reads: CASRAGQANNEQFF. The CDR3, as DNA: TGTGCCAGCCGAGCGGGACAAGCTAACAATGAGCAGTTCTTC. Drawing the rest from reference TRBV18 and TRBJ2-1, the complete variable domain is NAGVMQNPRHLVRRRGQEARLRCSPMKGHSHVYWYRQLPEEGLKFMVYLQKENIIDESGMPKERFSAEFPKEGPSILRIQQVVRGDSAAYFCASRAGQANNEQFFGPGTRLTVL.